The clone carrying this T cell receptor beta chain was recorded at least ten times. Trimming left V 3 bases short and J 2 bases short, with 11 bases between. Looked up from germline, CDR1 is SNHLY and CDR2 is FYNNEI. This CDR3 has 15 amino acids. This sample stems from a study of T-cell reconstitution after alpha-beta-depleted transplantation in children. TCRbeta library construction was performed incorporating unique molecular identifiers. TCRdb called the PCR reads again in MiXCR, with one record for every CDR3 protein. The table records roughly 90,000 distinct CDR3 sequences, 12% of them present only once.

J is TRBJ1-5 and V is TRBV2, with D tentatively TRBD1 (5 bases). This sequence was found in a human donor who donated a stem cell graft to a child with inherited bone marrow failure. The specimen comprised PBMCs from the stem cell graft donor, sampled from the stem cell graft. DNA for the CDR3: TGTGCCAGCAGTGATGTTGCGGGGGGCAATCAGCCCCAGCATTTT. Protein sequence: CASSDVAGGNQPQHF.